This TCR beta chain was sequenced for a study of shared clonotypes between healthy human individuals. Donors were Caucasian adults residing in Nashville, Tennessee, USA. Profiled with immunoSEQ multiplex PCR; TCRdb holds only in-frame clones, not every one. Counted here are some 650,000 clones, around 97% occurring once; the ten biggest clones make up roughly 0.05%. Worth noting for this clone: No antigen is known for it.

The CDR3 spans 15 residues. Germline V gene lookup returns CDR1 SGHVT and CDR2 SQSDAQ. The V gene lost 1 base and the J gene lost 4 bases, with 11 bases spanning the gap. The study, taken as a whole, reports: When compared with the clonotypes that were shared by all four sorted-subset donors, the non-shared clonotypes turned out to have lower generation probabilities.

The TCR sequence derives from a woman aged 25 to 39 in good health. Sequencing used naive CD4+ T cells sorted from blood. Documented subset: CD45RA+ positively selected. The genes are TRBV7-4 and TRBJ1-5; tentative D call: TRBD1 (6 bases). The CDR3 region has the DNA TGTGCCAGCAGCTTAGACAGGGAACTAAATCAGCCCCAGCATTTT. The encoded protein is CASSLDRELNQPQHF.